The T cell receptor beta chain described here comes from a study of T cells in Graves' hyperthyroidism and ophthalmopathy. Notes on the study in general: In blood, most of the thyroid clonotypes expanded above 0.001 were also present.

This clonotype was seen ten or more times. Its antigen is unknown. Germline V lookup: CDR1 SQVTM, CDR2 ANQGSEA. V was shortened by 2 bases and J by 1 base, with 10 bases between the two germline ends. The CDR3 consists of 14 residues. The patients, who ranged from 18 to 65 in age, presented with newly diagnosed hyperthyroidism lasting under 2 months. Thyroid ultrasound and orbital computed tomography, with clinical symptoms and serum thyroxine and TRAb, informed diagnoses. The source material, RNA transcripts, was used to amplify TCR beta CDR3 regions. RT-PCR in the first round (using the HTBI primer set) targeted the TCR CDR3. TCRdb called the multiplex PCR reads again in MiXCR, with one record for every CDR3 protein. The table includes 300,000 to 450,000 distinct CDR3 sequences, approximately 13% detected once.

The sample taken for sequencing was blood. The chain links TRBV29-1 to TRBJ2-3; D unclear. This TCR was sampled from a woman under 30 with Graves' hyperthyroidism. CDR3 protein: CSVESARGTDTQYF. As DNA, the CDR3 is TGCAGCGTTGAATCCGCCCGAGGCACAGATACGCAGTATTTT.